This TCR beta chain appears in the sequencing data of a study of cytomegalovirus exposure and HLA in healthy donors. Study-level results: Association of roughly 17,000 TCR beta sequences with HLA alleles was found at 0.05 false discovery rate in a later analysis. Fewer N-insertions (relative to the approximately 700-donor mean) were reportedly seen in an Asian-associated ancestry cluster in a later analysis. Earlier analysis found most TCR beta V segments productive about 90% or about 30% of the time. Cytomegalovirus association was assigned to around 150 TCR beta chains.

On this clone: The antigen remains undetermined.

PCR was performed using 60 Vbeta and 13 Jbeta primers. Produced via immunoSEQ multiplex PCR; TCRdb's table is partial and in-frame only. The data contain roughly 200,000 clones, 81% of them singletons. Germline V CDR1 and CDR2: SGHRS, YFSETQ. CDR3 length: 16 amino acids. V was trimmed by 3 bases and J by 0 bases, leaving 15 bases between them. The gene calls are TRBV5-1 and TRBJ1-1; D is unresolved. This clonotype was obtained from a middle-aged man in good health and CMV-seropositive. The sample taken for sequencing was PBMCs. In nucleotides, the CDR3 is TGCGCCAGCAGCTGGGTTAGGACGGGGATGAACACTGAAGCTTTCTTT. Its translation: CASSWVRTGMNTEAFF. Full variable domain (remainder filled in from reference TRBV5-1 and TRBJ1-1): KAGVTQTPRYLIKTRGQQVTLSCSPISGHRSVSWYQQTPGQGLQFLFEYFSETQRNKGNFPGRFSGRQFSNSRSEMNVSTLELGDSALYLCASSWVRTGMNTEAFFGQGTRLTVV.